The next 8 T cell receptor beta chains were all read from a single sample in a study of blood T cell repertoires in COVID-19 (dated by TCRdb to the early 2020s). Preparation of the library involved the immunoSEQ multiplex PCR assay. Drawn from immuneACCESS, this table holds only the in-frame rearrangements with V and J called that TCRdb kept. Clones are partly lost; checked studies trace under half to an unresolved V gene and leave the rest unexplained. The sample table lists under 250,000 clones, more than 70% of them with a count of one. Around 8.9% of the sample is in the top ten clones. Sequences were obtained from peripheral blood. These receptors originate from a middle-aged man with active or convalescent COVID-19.

This chain joins TRBV28 and TRBJ1-2, with 9 bases aligning to TRBD1. Germline lookup yields CDR1 MDHEN and CDR2 SYDVKM. With V trimmed by 5 bases and J by 3 bases, 7 bases remained unmatched. The CDR3 is 15 amino acids. CDR3 loop: CASSIPGQGYYGYTF. The CDR3 region has the DNA TGTGCCAGCAGTATTCCGGGACAGGGATACTATGGCTACACCTTC.

The CDR3 loop is CASSPVGYGYTF. The CDR3 DNA sequence: TGTGCCAGCAGCCCGGTTGGCTATGGCTACACCTTC. The rearrangement links TRBV7-2 to TRBJ1-2; D call uncertain. The germline gives CDR1 SGHTA, CDR2 FQGNSA. The CDR3 runs 12 residues. The V and J ends lost 5 bases and 4 bases respectively, with 8 bases between them.

The chain couples TRBV30 to TRBJ1-6, with D hard to call. Per germline, CDR1 GTSNPN and CDR2 SVGIG (reference sequence). This CDR3 is built from 14 residues. CDR3 loop: CASGLGSTLSPLHF. The CDR3 nucleotides are TGTGCTTCGGGGTTAGGAAGCACTCTTTCACCCCTCCACTTT.

The chain combines TRBV27 with TRBJ2-7, with a possible D match to TRBD1 (6 bases). Germline CDR1 MNHEY, CDR2 SMNVEV (reference sequence). Trimming removed 4 bases at V and 2 bases at J, with 12 bases between. The CDR3 has 14 amino acids. The chain's CDR3 is CASSSGDRPYEQYF. The CDR3 nucleotides are TGTGCCAGCAGTTCAGGGGATCGCCCCTACGAGCAGTACTTC.

In this sample, this clone turned up once. J is TRBJ2-5 and V is TRBV7-2, with TRBD2 as a possible D gene (7 bases). V gave up 7 bases and J gave up 4 bases, with 19 bases separating them. This CDR3 has 15 residues. CDR1 is SGHTA and CDR2 is FQGNSA in the germline V gene. CDR3 region: CASTIWGGAGETQYF. CDR3 nucleotides: TGTGCCAGCACCATATGGGGGGGGGCAGGAGAGACCCAGTACTTC.

The rearrangement joins TRBV28 to TRBJ1-2; D possibly corresponds to TRBD1 (6 bases). The germline CDR1 and CDR2 sequences are MDHEN and SYDVKM. This CDR3 is 16 amino acids long. Trimming stripped 3 bases from V and 8 bases from J, with 22 bases between. The CDR3 loop reads CASSLEATGLLRGYTF. DNA for the CDR3: TGTGCCAGCAGTTTGGAGGCAACAGGGTTATTAAGAGGCTACACCTTC.

J is TRBJ1-2 and V is TRBV7-8; TRBD1 matches 7 bases. J lost 4 bases, V lost 3 bases, and 5 bases had no gene match. Germline CDR1 is SGHVS and CDR2 is FQNEAQ. The CDR3 has 14 amino acids. The CDR3 is CASSLTGLGYGYTF. CDR3 sequence (DNA): TGTGCCAGCAGCTTGACAGGGCTCGGCTATGGCTACACCTTC.

This chain joins TRBV11-2 and TRBJ1-5, with D perhaps TRBD1 (6 bases). The V and J ends lost 5 bases and 6 bases respectively, with 20 bases between them. The CDR3 length is 16 residues. Germline V gene sequence: CDR1 SGHAT, CDR2 FQNNGV. The CDR3 reads CASSLLQGEGPQPQHF. CDR3 bases: TGTGCCAGCAGCCTACTACAGGGCGAGGGCCCTCAGCCCCAGCATTTT.